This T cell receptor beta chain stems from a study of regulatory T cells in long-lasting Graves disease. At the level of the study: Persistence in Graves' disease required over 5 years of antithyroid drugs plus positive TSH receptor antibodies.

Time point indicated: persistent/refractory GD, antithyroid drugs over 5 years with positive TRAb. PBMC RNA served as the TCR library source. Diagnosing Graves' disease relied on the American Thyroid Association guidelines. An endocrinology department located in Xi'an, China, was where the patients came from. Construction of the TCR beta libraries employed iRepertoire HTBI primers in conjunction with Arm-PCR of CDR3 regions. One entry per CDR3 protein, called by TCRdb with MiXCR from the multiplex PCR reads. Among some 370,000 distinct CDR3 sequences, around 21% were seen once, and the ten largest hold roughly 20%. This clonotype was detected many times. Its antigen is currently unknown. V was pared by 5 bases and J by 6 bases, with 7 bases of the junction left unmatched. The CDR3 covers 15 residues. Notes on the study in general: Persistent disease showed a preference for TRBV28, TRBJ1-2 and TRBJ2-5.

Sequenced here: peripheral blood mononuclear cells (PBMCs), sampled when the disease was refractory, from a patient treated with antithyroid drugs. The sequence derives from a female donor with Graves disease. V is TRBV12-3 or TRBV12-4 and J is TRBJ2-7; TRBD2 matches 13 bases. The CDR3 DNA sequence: TGTGCCAGCAGTCCCACGGGACTAGCGGGAAGCGAGCAGTACTTC. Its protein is CASSPTGLAGSEQYF.